These 8 T cell receptor beta chains share one sample of origin, sequenced in a study of graft-versus-host responses after intestinal transplantation. TCRdb's copy holds only in-frame clones and misses some; the assay was immunoSEQ multiplex PCR. The sample carries tens of thousands of clones, 90% to 95% recorded once. No antigens are known for them. The sample here was unstimulated CD8+ T cells sorted from spleen or lymph node cells, taken before intestinal transplant. These receptors all stem from a human donor who received an intestinal transplant.

This sequence joins TRBV7-9 and TRBJ2-6; D call uncertain. Per the germline V gene, CDR1 is SEHNR and CDR2 is FQNEAQ (reference sequence). The CDR3 contains 15 residues. Trimming took off 1 base at V and 1 base at J, with 5 bases between the two ends. In DNA form, the CDR3 reads TGTGCCAGCAGCTTAGTTCCGTCTGGGGCCAACGTCCTGACTTTC. Translating gives CASSLVPSGANVLTF.

The chain uses TRBV19 and TRBJ1-1; D gene ambiguous. V shed 3 bases and J shed 3 bases, with 11 bases lying between them. The germline V gene has CDR1 LNHDA and CDR2 SQIVND (reference sequence). The CDR3 extends over 14 amino acids. CDR3 bases: TGTGCCAGTAGTATGGGCCCCTTGGACACTGAAGCTTTCTTT. It yields the protein CASSMGPLDTEAFF. Supplemented by reference TRBV19 and TRBJ1-1, the full variable domain reads DGGITQSPKYLFRKEGQNVTLSCEQNLNHDAMYWYRQDPGQGLRLIYYSQIVNDFQKGDIAEGYSVSREKKESFPLTVTSAQKNPTAFYLCASSMGPLDTEAFFGQGTRLTVV.

The chain combines TRBV18 with TRBJ2-7; the match to TRBD1 covers 10 bases. Germline CDR1 and CDR2: KGHSH and LQKENI. The V segment lost 3 bases and the J segment 3 bases; nucleotides outside the gene matches: 11. This CDR3 spans 17 amino acids. The CDR3 here is CASSPRAGTGVGYEQYF. The CDR3 DNA follows: TGTGCCAGCTCACCTCGAGCCGGGACAGGGGTTGGCTACGAGCAGTACTTC.

The V call is TRBV5-5, the J call TRBJ2-7; 10 bases align to TRBD1. The CDR3 consists of 14 residues. Unmatched junction bases numbered 6, after V lost 3 bases and J lost 6 bases. The germline gives CDR1 SGHKS, CDR2 YYEKEE (reference sequence). CDR3 amino acids: CASSYGTGDGEQYF. As DNA, the CDR3 is TGTGCCAGCAGCTATGGGACAGGGGATGGCGAGCAGTACTTC.

The V gene is TRBV13, the J gene TRBJ2-1; 12 nucleotides agree with TRBD2. Per germline, CDR1 PRHDT and CDR2 FYEKMQ (reference sequence). This CDR3 region has 16 residues. J was trimmed by 5 bases and V by 3 bases; bases with no gene match: 5. The DNA of the CDR3 is TGTGCCAGCAGCTTTAGACTAGCGGGGGCCCACAATGAGCAGTTCTTC. Translating gives CASSFRLAGAHNEQFF. The complete variable domain, with remaining parts taken from reference TRBV13 and TRBJ2-1, reads AAGVIQSPRHLIKEKRETATLKCYPIPRHDTVYWYQQGPGQDPQFLISFYEKMQSDKGSIPDRFSAQQFSDYHSELNMSSLELGDSALYFCASSFRLAGAHNEQFFGPGTRLTVL.

The rearrangement uses TRBV4-1 and TRBJ1-1; 10 nucleotides match TRBD1. The germline CDR1 and CDR2 sequences are MGHRA and YSYEKL. The V segment lost 2 bases and the J segment 8 bases; nucleotides outside the gene matches: 2. The CDR3 is made up of 13 amino acids. As DNA, the CDR3 is TGCGCCAGCAGCCAAAGACAGGGGGCCGAAGCTTTCTTT. Its translation: CASSQRQGAEAFF.

About this clone itself: One end of the junction fails to match germline, which may point to a read error. The chain recombines TRBV7-9 with TRBJ2-1; TRBD2 aligns across 8 bases. Germline assignment: CDR1 SEHNR and CDR2 FQNEAQ (reference sequence). CDR3 length: 12 amino acids. The CDR3 is CASSLEAGVTVF. The CDR3 DNA reads TGTGCCAGCAGCTTAGAAGCGGGAGTTACGGTCTTC.

The V and J genes are TRBV20-1 and TRBJ1-2; a possible D gene is TRBD1 (5 bases). V was pared by 4 bases and J by 4 bases, with 7 bases between. This CDR3 spans 11 amino acids. Germline-derived CDR1 and CDR2 are DFQATT and SNEGSKA (reference sequence). The CDR3 loop reads CSAMDIYGYTF. The DNA for the CDR3 is TGCAGTGCTATGGACATCTATGGCTACACCTTC.